Each of the 11 T cell receptor beta chains below was sequenced from the same sample in a study of tumor-infiltrating lymphocytes in primary liver carcinoma. It was from roughly 20-30 mg of unsorted bulk tissue that RNA and DNA were co-extracted. Researchers generated TCR beta cDNA from roughly 520 ng of total RNA, relying on a constant-region primer. Employing slightly modified ARM-PCR, three nested multiplex PCR rounds were run, and these gave rise to the TCR beta libraries. The first two PCR rounds used TRBV1-TRBV30 primers with a Cbeta primer, approximately 10 cycles each. In TCRdb, the multiplex PCR reads were re-called with MiXCR into one record per CDR3 protein. In the table there are about 99,000 distinct CDR3 sequences, around two thirds of which are singletons. The material sequenced was liver tumor tissue from sampling region 5. This sample's subset: tumor region T5, tumor centre. Receptors originate from a woman aged 55-70 years with primary liver carcinoma and hepatitis B virus infection.

Concerning this clonotype: This CDR3 fails to terminate in the conserved phenylalanine or tryptophan, so it likely reflects a read error. The rearrangement uses TRBV28 and TRBJ1-6; 7 nucleotides line up with TRBD1. This CDR3 contains 15 residues. Per germline, CDR1 MDHEN and CDR2 SYDVKM. V dropped 5 bases and J dropped 5; count of bases not matched to a gene: 6. The CDR3 region has the DNA TGTGCCAGCAGTCCCGGGACAGCTGATAATTCACCCCTCCACCTT. Translation: CASSPGTADNSPLHL.

This chain connects TRBV6-6 to TRBJ2-2, with D unclear. CDR3 size: 15 residues. V was trimmed by 8 bases and J by 5 bases, leaving 18 bases between them. Germline V gives CDR1 MNHNY, CDR2 SVGAGI (reference sequence). This chain's CDR3 is CASLGSNGLTGELFF. Written as DNA, the CDR3 is TGTGCCAGCCTCGGGTCCAACGGGTTGACCGGGGAGCTGTTTTTT.

There are a few counts of this clonotype. The V call is TRBV14, the J call TRBJ2-1; 10 bases are a match to TRBD2. The CDR3 is 14 amino acids. In germline, CDR1 is SGHDN, CDR2 FVKESK. The J segment lost 9 bases and the V segment lost 7 bases, leaving 9 bases of the junction unmatched. The CDR3 region is CASNLAGVHSEQFF. The CDR3 nucleotides are TGTGCCAGCAACCTAGCGGGGGTTCACAGTGAGCAGTTCTTC.

In this sample, this clonotype turned up many times. The rearrangement joins TRBV5-1 to TRBJ2-1, with D possibly TRBD2 on 6 matching bases. The CDR3 consists of 14 residues. The V end was cut by 0 bases, the J end by 9 bases, with 13 bases between. Germline loops: CDR1 SGHRS, CDR2 YFSETQ. The chain's CDR3 is CASSLGGTIGEQFF. For the CDR3, the DNA is TGCGCCAGCAGCTTGGGCGGGACCATCGGTGAGCAGTTCTTC. The full variable domain, rest sourced from reference TRBV5-1 and TRBJ2-1, is KAGVTQTPRYLIKTRGQQVTLSCSPISGHRSVSWYQQTPGQGLQFLFEYFSETQRNKGNFPGRFSGRQFSNSRSEMNVSTLELGDSALYLCASSLGGTIGEQFFGPGTRLTVL.

With regard to this clonotype: No conserved phenylalanine or tryptophan is present at the end of the CDR3, so a read error is the likely explanation. This chain uses TRBV11-2 with TRBJ2-3; D ambiguous. Trimming shortened V by 0 bases and J by 4 bases, and 8 bases separated the two germline ends. The CDR3 consists of 14 residues. CDR1 is SGHAT, CDR2 FQNNGV, per germline. The CDR3 reads CASSLDPQPDTQYL. In nucleotides, the CDR3 is TGTGCCAGCAGCTTAGATCCACAACCAGATACGCAGTATCTT.

For this clonotype: A clone one base away is much larger, so this may be a read error. This CDR3 fails to terminate in the conserved phenylalanine or tryptophan, so it likely reflects a read error. This chain connects TRBV7-9 to TRBJ2-5, with a weak D call TRBD2 (6 bases). The length of the CDR3 is 14 residues. V dropped 0 bases and J dropped 9 bases, with 14 bases sitting between them. Germline V gene lookup returns CDR1 SEHNR and CDR2 FQNEAQ (reference sequence). The CDR3 coding sequence is TGTGCCAGCAGCTTAGCGGGCAGGGAGGAGTCCCAGTACCTC. Its translation: CASSLAGREESQYL.

With regard to this clonotype: Sequence at one end of the junction differs from germline and may be a read error. The chain carries TRBV11-3 and TRBJ2-3; 7 bases map to TRBD1. CDR3 length: 14 residues. Germline V gene sequence: CDR1 SGHNT, CDR2 YENEEA. The CDR3 nucleotides are TGTGCTAGCAGCCATCGGACAGGCACAGATACGAGGTATTTT. Translating it yields CASSHRTGTDTRYF. Full variable domain (rest looked up from reference TRBV11-3 and TRBJ2-3): EAGVVQSPRYKIIEKKQPVAFWCNPISGHNTLYWYLQNLGQGPELLIRYENEEAVDDSQLPKDRFSAERLKGVDSTLKIQPAELGDSAVYLCASSHRTGTDTRYFGPGTRLTVL.

This clonotype has a handful of counts. The CDR3 does not end in the conserved phenylalanine or tryptophan, so this is likely a read error. The rearrangement uses TRBV11-3 and TRBJ1-1; D is perhaps TRBD1 (6 bases). CDR1 and CDR2 (germline): SGHNT, YENEEA. The CDR3 loop spans 13 amino acids. DNA for the CDR3: TGTGGCAGCAGCTTAGGGGGAAACACTGAAGCTTTCTCT. The encoded protein is CGSSLGGNTEAFS.

Worth noting for this clonotype: One end of the junction is discordant with germline, which a read error may explain. The V and J genes are TRBV11-2 and TRBJ2-7; D uncertain. CDR3 length: 14 residues. Germline V lookup: CDR1 SGHAT, CDR2 FQNNGV. The CDR3 loop is CAGSSPRLSAEQYF. CDR3 sequence (DNA): TGTGCCGGCAGCTCCCCTCGGCTTTCCGCCGAGCAGTACTTC.

This clonotype came up once. An end of the junction differs from the germline gene, which may be a read error. This chain links TRBV29-1 with TRBJ2-1, with a tentative D call TRBD1 (6 bases). This CDR3 is 13 amino acids long. Germline loops: CDR1 SQVTM, CDR2 ANQGSEA. The CDR3 DNA sequence: TGCAGCGTCCCGGGACATGGCAACAATGAGCAGCTCTTC. Translation gives CSVPGHGNNEQLF.

Regarding this clonotype: This CDR3 is missing its conserved last phenylalanine or tryptophan, likely due to a read error. The chain has TRBV11-2 and TRBJ2-5, with 9 bases lining up with TRBD2. The CDR3 is 16 amino acids. Per germline, CDR1 SGHAT and CDR2 FQNNGV. DNA of the CDR3: TGTGTCAGCAGTTACTCCCGTGGTAGCGGGAGAGAGACCCAGTACTTA. Its translation is CVSSYSRGSGRETQYL.